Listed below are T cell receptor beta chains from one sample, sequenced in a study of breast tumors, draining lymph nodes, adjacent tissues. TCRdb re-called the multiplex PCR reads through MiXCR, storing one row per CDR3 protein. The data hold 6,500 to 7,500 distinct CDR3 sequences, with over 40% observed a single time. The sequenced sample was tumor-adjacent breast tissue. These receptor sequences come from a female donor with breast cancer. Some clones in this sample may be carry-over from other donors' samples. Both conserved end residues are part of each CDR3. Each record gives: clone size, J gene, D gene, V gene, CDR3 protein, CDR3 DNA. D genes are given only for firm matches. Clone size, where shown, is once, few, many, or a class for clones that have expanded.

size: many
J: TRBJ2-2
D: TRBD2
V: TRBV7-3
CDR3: CASSLSAGAYTGELFF
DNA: TGTGCCAGCAGCTTGTCGGCGGGAGCGTACACCGGGGAGCTGTTTTTT

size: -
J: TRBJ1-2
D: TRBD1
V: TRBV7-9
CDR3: CAGQGPDGYTF
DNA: TGTGCCGGACAGGGTCCTGATGGCTACACCTTC

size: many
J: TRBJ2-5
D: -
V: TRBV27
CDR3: CASSFSRESRTQYF
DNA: TGTGCCAGCAGTTTCTCCCGGGAGTCCCGGACCCAGTACTTC

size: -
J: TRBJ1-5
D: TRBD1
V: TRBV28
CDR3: CASSLLRGTEKQPQHF
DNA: TGTGCCAGCAGTTTACTAAGAGGGACAGAGAAGCAGCCCCAGCATTTT

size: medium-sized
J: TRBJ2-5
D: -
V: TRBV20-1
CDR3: CSARDPTLQETQYF
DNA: TGCAGTGCTAGAGATCCGACACTCCAAGAGACCCAGTACTTC

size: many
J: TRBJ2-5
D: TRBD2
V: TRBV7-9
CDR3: CASSLSAGLQETQYF
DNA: TGTGCCAGCAGCTTATCAGCGGGGCTTCAAGAGACCCAGTACTTC

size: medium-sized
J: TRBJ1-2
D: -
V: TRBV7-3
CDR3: CASSLTRGASDGYTF
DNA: TGTGCCAGCAGCTTAACTCGGGGGGCAAGTGATGGCTACACCTTC

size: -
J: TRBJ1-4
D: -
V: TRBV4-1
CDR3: CASSHEGTANEKLFF
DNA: TGCGCCAGCAGCCATGAAGGGACTGCTAATGAAAAACTGTTTTTT

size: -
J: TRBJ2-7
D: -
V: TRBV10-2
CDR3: CASRKGEGAIYEQYF
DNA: TGCGCCAGCCGAAAAGGGGAGGGGGCTATCTACGAGCAGTACTTC

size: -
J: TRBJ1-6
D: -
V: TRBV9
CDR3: CASSVSGTADSPLHF
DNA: TGTGCCAGCAGCGTCAGTGGGACGGCCGATTCACCCCTCCACTTT

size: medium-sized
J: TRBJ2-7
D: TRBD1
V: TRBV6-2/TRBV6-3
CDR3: CASSPTGNAVEQYF
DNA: TGTGCCAGCAGTCCGACAGGGAACGCCGTCGAGCAGTACTTC

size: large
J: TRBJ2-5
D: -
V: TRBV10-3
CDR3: CAISESHQETQYF
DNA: TGTGCCATCAGTGAGTCTCACCAAGAGACCCAGTACTTC

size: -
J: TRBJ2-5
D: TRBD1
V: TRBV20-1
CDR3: CSARVYAGTGEETQYF
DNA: TGCAGTGCTAGAGTTTATGCCGGGACAGGGGAGGAGACCCAGTACTTC

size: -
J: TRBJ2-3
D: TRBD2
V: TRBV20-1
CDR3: CSARDQGGRGTDTQYF
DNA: TGCAGTGCTAGAGATCAAGGCGGGAGGGGCACAGATACGCAGTATTTT

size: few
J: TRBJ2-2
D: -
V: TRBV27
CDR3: CASSFWGNTGELFF
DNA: TGTGCCAGCAGTTTTTGGGGGAACACCGGGGAGCTGTTTTTT

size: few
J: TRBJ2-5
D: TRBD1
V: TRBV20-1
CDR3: CSARDLGTGEETQYF
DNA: TGCAGTGCTAGAGACCTCGGGACAGGGGAGGAGACCCAGTACTTC

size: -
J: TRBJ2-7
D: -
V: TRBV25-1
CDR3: CASSLGGSYEQYF
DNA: TGTGCCAGCAGCCTAGGCGGCTCCTACGAGCAGTACTTC

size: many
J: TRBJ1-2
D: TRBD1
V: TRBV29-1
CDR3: CSVARQGGYGYTF
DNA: TGCAGCGTTGCAAGACAGGGGGGTTATGGCTACACCTTC

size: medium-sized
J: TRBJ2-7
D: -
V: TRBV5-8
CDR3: CASSLIYEQYF
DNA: TGTGCCAGCAGCTTGATTTACGAGCAGTACTTC

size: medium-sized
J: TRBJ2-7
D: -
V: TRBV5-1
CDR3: CASSPRARNAYEQYF
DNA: TGCGCCAGCAGCCCCCGGGCTCGAAATGCCTACGAGCAGTACTTC

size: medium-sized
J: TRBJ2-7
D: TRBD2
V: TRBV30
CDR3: CAWRLRTSDYEQYF
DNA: TGTGCCTGGAGGCTCAGGACTAGCGACTACGAGCAGTACTTC

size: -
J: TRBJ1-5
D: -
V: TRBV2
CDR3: CASGRHQPQHF
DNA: TGTGCCAGCGGAAGGCACCAGCCCCAGCATTTT

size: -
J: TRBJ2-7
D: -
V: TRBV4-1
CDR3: CASSQGTFSSYEQYF
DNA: TGCGCCAGCAGCCAGGGGACTTTTAGCTCCTACGAGCAGTACTTC